The rows below give T cell receptor beta chains drawn from one sample of a study of long-term antiretroviral therapy in people with HIV. Assay: immunoSEQ multiplex PCR; the TCRdb copy retains only in-frame clones and omits some. The sample includes some 26,000 clones, under 80% of them seen just once. Specimen: unsorted PBMCs, collected 1.1 years before starting antiretroviral therapy. The receptors were sampled from a woman in her forties with HIV. Both conserved end residues are part of each CDR3. Each record gives: V gene, J gene, D gene, clone size, CDR3 DNA, CDR3 protein. D genes are given only for firm matches. Clone size, where shown, is once, few, many, or a class for clones that have expanded.

v_gene: TRBV6-5
j_gene: TRBJ2-7
d_gene: -
abundance: -
CDR3nt: TGTGCCAGCAGTTGCTACACCGGGACGGGTTCCTACGAGCAGTACTTC
CDR3aa: CASSCYTGTGSYEQYF

v_gene: TRBV5-6
j_gene: TRBJ2-3
d_gene: -
abundance: -
CDR3nt: TGTGCCAGCAGCCTGGGAACAGGGACTAGCACAGATACGCAGTATTTT
CDR3aa: CASSLGTGTSTDTQYF

v_gene: TRBV10-3
j_gene: TRBJ1-3
d_gene: -
abundance: -
CDR3nt: TGTGCCATCGCCCCAGGGACTGGAAACACCATATATTTT
CDR3aa: CAIAPGTGNTIYF

v_gene: TRBV7-8
j_gene: TRBJ1-2
d_gene: -
abundance: -
CDR3nt: TGTGCCAGCAGCCCGAGCGGACAGAACCCCTATGGCTACACCTTC
CDR3aa: CASSPSGQNPYGYTF

v_gene: TRBV5-5
j_gene: TRBJ1-2
d_gene: -
abundance: few
CDR3nt: TGTGCCAGCAGCTTGGCATCGGGCGCTAACTATGGCTACACCTTC
CDR3aa: CASSLASGANYGYTF

v_gene: TRBV27
j_gene: TRBJ1-2
d_gene: -
abundance: few
CDR3nt: TGTGCCAGCAGTTTTTTATCGAAGGGGAATGGCTACACCTTC
CDR3aa: CASSFLSKGNGYTF

v_gene: TRBV19
j_gene: TRBJ2-6
d_gene: TRBD1
abundance: -
CDR3nt: TGTGCCAGTACTCCAACCACAGGGGCCGGGGCCAACGTCCTGACTTTC
CDR3aa: CASTPTTGAGANVLTF

v_gene: TRBV5-1
j_gene: TRBJ2-5
d_gene: -
abundance: -
CDR3nt: TGCGCCAGCAGCGTGACCGGGAACCAAGAGACCCAGTACTTC
CDR3aa: CASSVTGNQETQYF

v_gene: TRBV5-1
j_gene: TRBJ2-3
d_gene: TRBD1
abundance: -
CDR3nt: TGCGCCAGCAGCAGGGGACAGCCACCCCGCACAGATACGCAGTATTTT
CDR3aa: CASSRGQPPRTDTQYF

v_gene: TRBV10-3
j_gene: TRBJ1-1
d_gene: TRBD1
abundance: -
CDR3nt: TGTGCCACCTGGACAGGGGAGGGTGGCACTGAAGCTTTCTTT
CDR3aa: CATWTGEGGTEAFF

v_gene: TRBV10-2
j_gene: TRBJ2-3
d_gene: -
abundance: -
CDR3nt: TGCGCCAGCAGCAACAGGGCGATCACAGATACGCAGTATTTT
CDR3aa: CASSNRAITDTQYF

v_gene: TRBV7-9
j_gene: TRBJ2-1
d_gene: -
abundance: -
CDR3nt: TGTGCCAGCGGCCATGAGCAGTTCTTC
CDR3aa: CASGHEQFF

v_gene: TRBV5-6
j_gene: TRBJ2-4
d_gene: TRBD1
abundance: once
CDR3nt: TGTGCCAGCAGCTTAACACGACAGGGCGTAAACATTCAGTACTTC
CDR3aa: CASSLTRQGVNIQYF

v_gene: TRBV11-2
j_gene: TRBJ2-2
d_gene: -
abundance: few
CDR3nt: TGTGCCAGCAGCTTAGGGGCGTATACCGGGGAGCTGTTTTTT
CDR3aa: CASSLGAYTGELFF

v_gene: TRBV11-2
j_gene: TRBJ2-1
d_gene: TRBD2
abundance: -
CDR3nt: TGTGCCAGCAGCCTTCTAGCGGGAGGGCCGGGTGAGCAGTTCTTC
CDR3aa: CASSLLAGGPGEQFF

v_gene: TRBV14
j_gene: TRBJ2-5
d_gene: -
abundance: few
CDR3nt: TGTGCCAGCAGCCAGGGAGAGATCCAGTACTTC
CDR3aa: CASSQGEIQYF

v_gene: TRBV7-9
j_gene: TRBJ1-2
d_gene: TRBD1
abundance: -
CDR3nt: TGTGCCAGCAGCCGGGACAGCGGAGGCTACACCTTC
CDR3aa: CASSRDSGGYTF

v_gene: TRBV4-1
j_gene: TRBJ1-2
d_gene: -
abundance: -
CDR3nt: TGCGCCAGCAGCCAAGTTGGTTGGGGCGAGAGTGGCTACACCTTC
CDR3aa: CASSQVGWGESGYTF

v_gene: TRBV19
j_gene: TRBJ1-2
d_gene: TRBD1
abundance: -
CDR3nt: TGTGCCAGTAGTAGTTCCAGGGGGGTTTATGGCTACACCTTC
CDR3aa: CASSSSRGVYGYTF

v_gene: TRBV6-6
j_gene: TRBJ1-1
d_gene: -
abundance: -
CDR3nt: TGTGCCAGCAGTGCAACCGGTGGGAACACTGAAGCTTTCTTT
CDR3aa: CASSATGGNTEAFF

v_gene: TRBV5-1
j_gene: TRBJ2-7
d_gene: TRBD2
abundance: -
CDR3nt: TGCGCCAGCAGCTCGACTAGCGGGGGGTACTACGAGCAGTACTTC
CDR3aa: CASSSTSGGYYEQYF

v_gene: TRBV5-4
j_gene: TRBJ2-1
d_gene: -
abundance: -
CDR3nt: TGTGCCAGCAGCTTGGGACTCCTTAGTCGCGGTGAGCAGTTCTTC
CDR3aa: CASSLGLLSRGEQFF

v_gene: TRBV10-2
j_gene: TRBJ2-3
d_gene: -
abundance: -
CDR3nt: TGCGCCAGCTTATCGGATACGCAGTATTTT
CDR3aa: CASLSDTQYF

v_gene: TRBV11-1
j_gene: TRBJ1-1
d_gene: -
abundance: -
CDR3nt: TGTGCCAGCAGCCGAGACCCCTCTGGGGGCACTGAAGCTTTCTTT
CDR3aa: CASSRDPSGGTEAFF

v_gene: TRBV7-9
j_gene: TRBJ1-1
d_gene: -
abundance: few
CDR3nt: TGTGCCAGCAGTTCACCGGGAGAGGGTGAAGCTTTCTTT
CDR3aa: CASSSPGEGEAFF

v_gene: TRBV6-4
j_gene: TRBJ2-2
d_gene: -
abundance: -
CDR3nt: TGTGCCAACCTTAACCCAGAGGGGGGCACCGGGGAGCTGTTTTTT
CDR3aa: CANLNPEGGTGELFF

v_gene: TRBV5-4
j_gene: TRBJ1-6
d_gene: TRBD1
abundance: -
CDR3nt: TGTGCCAGCAGCACAACCGGGACAGGGACGTGGGGTTCACCCCTCCACTTT
CDR3aa: CASSTTGTGTWGSPLHF

v_gene: TRBV7-2
j_gene: TRBJ2-7
d_gene: TRBD2
abundance: once
CDR3nt: TGTGCCAGCAGCCCCCGGACTAGCGGGGAGCAGTACTTC
CDR3aa: CASSPRTSGEQYF

v_gene: TRBV6-5
j_gene: TRBJ1-1
d_gene: -
abundance: -
CDR3nt: TGTGCCAGCAGATTGGACAACACTGAAGCTTTCTTT
CDR3aa: CASRLDNTEAFF

v_gene: TRBV5-1
j_gene: TRBJ1-4
d_gene: -
abundance: -
CDR3nt: TGCGCCAGCAGCCGCGGGACCCCAAATGAAAAACTGTTTTTT
CDR3aa: CASSRGTPNEKLFF

v_gene: TRBV21-1
j_gene: TRBJ1-1
d_gene: -
abundance: -
CDR3nt: TGTGCCAGCAGCAAAGAGGGGGAGGGGAACACTGAAGCTTTCTTT
CDR3aa: CASSKEGEGNTEAFF

v_gene: TRBV5-1
j_gene: TRBJ1-3
d_gene: -
abundance: -
CDR3nt: TGCGCCAGCAGCTTGCAGGATCCCTCTGGAAACACCATATATTTT
CDR3aa: CASSLQDPSGNTIYF

v_gene: TRBV4-2
j_gene: TRBJ2-7
d_gene: -
abundance: -
CDR3nt: TGTGCCAGCAGCCAAGGATCCTACGAGCAGTACTTC
CDR3aa: CASSQGSYEQYF